The next 3 T cell receptor beta chains were all read from a single sample in a study of vaccination and CD4 T cells after COVID-19. Documented treatment: roughly ten-day PBMC culture with coronavirus spike peptide pools or control peptides (ViraFEST assay). Their target antigens are unknown. Cultured CD4+ T-cell DNA underwent Oncomine TCR Beta short-read sequencing. Using its own MiXCR run on the PCR reads, TCRdb lists one record per CDR3 protein. The repertoire holds roughly 16,000 distinct CDR3 sequences, with about 45% as singletons. Here the sequenced sample was CD4+ T cells from blood, cultured in vitro, taken after SARS-CoV-2 vaccination. The receptors stem from a human donor who had recovered from COVID-19.

This chain joins TRBV14 and TRBJ2-7; the match to TRBD1 covers 9 bases. V gave up 0 bases and J gave up 3 bases; unmatched junction bases: 3. This CDR3 region has 15 residues. In germline, CDR1 is SGHDN, CDR2 FVKESK. CDR3 sequence reads: CASSQEVTGGYEQYF. The CDR3 DNA is TGTGCCAGCAGCCAAGAAGTGACAGGGGGCTACGAGCAGTACTTC.

This clonotype was picked up a small number of times. V gene TRBV20-1 combines with J gene TRBJ1-5; D is perhaps TRBD1 (6 bases). V lost 0 bases and J lost 6, with 15 bases in between. CDR1 and CDR2 from the germline V gene are DFQATT and SNEGSKA (reference sequence). There are 15 residues in the CDR3. As DNA, the CDR3 is TGCAGTGCTAGAGAGGGGGGGGGCGAGGGTCAGCCCCAGCATTTT. Its protein is CSAREGGGEGQPQHF.

The chain links TRBV10-3 to TRBJ2-1; possible D gene TRBD1, 6 bases. This CDR3 is built from 12 residues. Deletions cut 11 bases from V and 7 bases from J, with 15 bases between. From germline, CDR1 is ENHRY and CDR2 SYGVKD. CDR3 in amino acids: CACWGLGNEQFF. The DNA of the CDR3 is TGTGCCTGCTGGGGGCTCGGGAATGAGCAGTTCTTC.